This T cell receptor beta chain is drawn from a study of response to subunit inactivated influenza vaccine. TCRdb used MiXCR to reprocess the RT-PCR reads, holding one entry per CDR3 protein. Seen here are about 190,000 distinct CDR3 sequences, roughly 14% observed once, and the top ten hold about a quarter. This clonotype was seen ten or more times. The antigen is undetermined. Study findings and constraints: New T cells are recruited in small numbers by each seasonal influenza vaccination, according to the authors' suggestion.

The sequenced sample was CD8+ T cells sorted from PBMCs, obtained roughly 5 days after vaccination. The source of this sequence is a man aged 45-65 years who received an inactivated influenza vaccine.

The CDR3 reads CASSLVRANNEQFF. Written as DNA, the CDR3 is TGTGCCAGCAGTTTGGTGAGGGCCAACAATGAGCAGTTCTTC. This chain uses TRBV28 with TRBJ2-1; D may be TRBD2 (5 bases). CDR1 and CDR2 from the germline V gene are MDHEN and SYDVKM. The CDR3 is 14 residues long. V was shortened by 3 bases and J by 5 bases, with 11 bases between the two germline ends.